This T cell receptor (beta chain) emerged from a study of radiotherapy plus CTLA-4 blockade in lung cancer. Regarding this clone: Its antigen is unidentified.

The study, taken as a whole, reports: Tumor-origin TCR clones grew in blood after radiotherapy plus ipilimumab. In blood, early T cell clone dynamics reportedly predicted response best, together with interferon-beta.

Enrolled patients, whose metastatic non-small-cell lung cancer was chemo-refractory, received focal radiation plus CTLA-4 blockade with ipilimumab. The data were produced by immunoSEQ multiplex PCR, yet TCRdb's version contains in-frame clones alone and is incomplete. Among about 48,000 clones listed, about 88% were seen once. Trimming removed 6 bases from V and 7 bases from J, with 16 bases in between. This CDR3 contains 14 residues. CDR1 and CDR2 (germline): MNHNS, SASEGT. The clonotype comes from a human donor with non-small cell lung cancer that progressed on radiotherapy plus ipilimumab. Some clones in this sample may be carry-over from other donors' samples. The chain combines TRBV6-1 with TRBJ1-5; D unresolved. Sequences were derived from peripheral blood, sampled from a patient treated with radiotherapy plus ipilimumab. CDR3 region: CASREDGPGQPQHF. CDR3 sequence (DNA): TGTGCCAGCAGAGAGGACGGGCCGGGGCAGCCCCAGCATTTT.